One sample yielded the 21 T cell receptor beta chains listed below, sequenced in a study of blood T cell repertoires in COVID-19. Repertoires were generated with immunoSEQ multiplex PCR, while TCRdb's copy carries only in-frame clones and drops some. The sample holds roughly 150,000 clones, around 90% seen once. Sequenced sample: PBMCs or T cells enriched from blood (not recorded which). The source of these receptors is a woman between 40 and 55 years old who had been exposed to COVID-19.

The chain combines TRBV23-1 with TRBJ2-7; D is undetermined. TRBV23-1 is labeled an ORF, and its function is uncertain. The CDR3 extends over 16 amino acids. Trimming took off 0 bases at V and 2 bases at J, with 14 bases between the two ends. CDR3 protein: CASSQSCWAGPYEQYF. DNA for the CDR3: TGCGCCAGCAGTCAATCGTGTTGGGCAGGCCCCTACGAGCAGTACTTC.

The gene calls are TRBV29-1 and TRBJ2-7, with a possible D match to TRBD1 (7 bases). The CDR3 totals 12 residues. The V gene's germline CDR1 is SQVTM and CDR2 ANQGSEA. V lost 7 bases and J 5 bases, leaving 15 bases between the germline ends. The CDR3 spells CSASRGVDEQYF. DNA of the CDR3: TGCAGCGCTTCCAGGGGGGTGGACGAGCAGTACTTC.

The rearrangement joins TRBV7-2 to TRBJ1-5; D unclear. The germline V and J ends were trimmed by 1 base and 3 bases, with 13 bases remaining between them. Per germline, CDR1 SGHTA and CDR2 FQGNSA. This CDR3 spans 16 amino acids. CDR3 coding DNA: TGTGCCAGCAGCTTAGATTCAGGAGGGCACAATCAGCCCCAGCATTTT. Residues: CASSLDSGGHNQPQHF.

The CDR3 protein is CASSQPLAGPYNEQFF. The CDR3 nucleotides read TGTGCCAGCAGCCAGCCCCTAGCGGGCCCCTACAATGAGCAGTTCTTC. The V call is TRBV4-2, the J call TRBJ2-1; 8 bases fit TRBD2. The CDR3 is 16 residues long. V lost 3 bases and J lost 2; bases outside the gene matches: 6. CDR1 and CDR2 (germline): LGHNA, YNFKEQ.

The J gene is TRBJ2-1, the V gene TRBV5-1; possible D gene TRBD1, 5 bases. CDR1 is SGHRS and CDR2 is YFSETQ in the germline V gene. The CDR3 totals 15 residues. Deletions cut 4 bases from V and 4 bases from J, with 15 bases between. The CDR3 DNA is TGCGCCAGCAGCCCGACAGCTCCATTATACAATGAGCAGTTCTTC. Translating it yields CASSPTAPLYNEQFF.

The chain employs TRBV28 and TRBJ1-6, with 9 bases identical to TRBD1. V dropped 3 bases and J dropped 6; count of bases not matched to a gene: 9. CDR3 length: 17 amino acids. Germline V gene sequence: CDR1 MDHEN, CDR2 SYDVKM. The chain's CDR3 is CASSLGQGPAPNSPLHF. The CDR3 coding sequence is TGTGCCAGCAGTTTGGGACAGGGACCCGCACCTAATTCACCCCTCCACTTT.

In DNA, the CDR3 is TGTGCCAGCTCACCGGGACAGGCCAGCACAGATACGCAGTATTTT. This gives the protein CASSPGQASTDTQYF. The chain recombines TRBV18 with TRBJ2-3; 8 bases align to TRBD1. Unmatched junction bases numbered 2, after V lost 3 bases and J lost 0 bases. CDR1 is KGHSH, CDR2 LQKENI, per germline. The CDR3 has 15 amino acids.

The gene calls are TRBV24-1 and TRBJ1-5; D perhaps matches TRBD1 (5 bases). The V end was cut by 0 bases, the J end by 2 bases, with 19 bases between. From germline, CDR1 is KGHDR and CDR2 SFDVKD. The CDR3 contains 19 residues. CDR3 protein: CATSDLQGGFYIGNQPQHF. CDR3 in DNA: TGTGCCACCAGTGATTTGCAGGGAGGATTTTATATCGGCAATCAGCCCCAGCATTTT.

This clone was recorded a few times. The rearrangement links TRBV28 to TRBJ1-5; 10 nucleotides align to TRBD1. From germline, CDR1 is MDHEN and CDR2 SYDVKM. V lost 3 bases and J lost 2; bases outside the gene matches: 7. The CDR3 sequence is 17 residues long. The CDR3 protein is CASSFAGQGFRNQPQHF. Here the CDR3 DNA reads TGTGCCAGCAGTTTCGCGGGACAGGGGTTTCGCAATCAGCCCCAGCATTTT.

The chain uses TRBV9 and TRBJ2-7, with TRBD2 as a possible D gene (7 bases). V was shortened by 3 bases and J by 4 bases, with 14 bases between the two germline ends. The CDR3 totals 14 residues. Germline CDR1 reads SGDLS; CDR2 reads YYNGEE. The CDR3 region has the DNA TGTGCCAGCAGCGGGGACGGGGGGCGTTACGAGCAGTACTTC. It is translated as CASSGDGGRYEQYF.

The gene calls are TRBV7-8 and TRBJ1-5; D possibly corresponds to TRBD1 (5 bases). The CDR3 consists of 16 residues. The V gene lost 2 bases and the J gene lost 4 bases, with 15 bases spanning the gap. Germline V lookup: CDR1 SGHVS, CDR2 FQNEAQ. In DNA form, the CDR3 reads TGTGCCAGCAGCTTATTCGGACCCCAGGGAAATCAGCCCCAGCATTTT. Protein: CASSLFGPQGNQPQHF.

This clone turned up a few times. The chain has TRBV3-1 (or the pseudogene TRBV3-2) and TRBJ2-3; 11 bases align to TRBD2. V shed 4 bases and J 2 bases; nucleotides not matched to a gene: 2. CDR3 length: 15 residues. Germline lookup yields CDR1 LGHDT and CDR2 YNNKEL (reference sequence). CDR3 in amino acids: CASSLSGRATDTQYF. The CDR3 nucleotides are TGTGCCAGCAGCCTTAGCGGGAGGGCCACAGATACGCAGTATTTT.

V and J are TRBV2 and TRBJ1-2; the D is unclear. The V and J ends lost 10 bases and 4 bases respectively, with 10 bases between them. The CDR3 contains 11 residues. Germline V gene sequence: CDR1 SNHLY, CDR2 FYNNEI. CDR3 nucleotides: TGTGCCACAGAAGGGAGCTATGGCTACACCTTC. Amino acids: CATEGSYGYTF. Drawing the rest from reference TRBV2 and TRBJ1-2, the complete variable domain is EPEVTQTPSHQVTQMGQEVILRCVPISNHLYFYWYRQILGQKVEFLVSFYNNEISEKSEIFDDQFSVERPDGSNFTLKIRSTKLEDSAMYFCATEGSYGYTFGSGTRLTVV.

This chain links TRBV9 with TRBJ2-7, with 8 bases lining up with TRBD1. V was clipped by 3 bases and J by 6 bases; unmatched bases: 5. Germline values: CDR1 SGDLS, CDR2 YYNGEE. The CDR3 contains 13 residues. The CDR3 nucleotides are TGTGCCAGCAGCGATATTGACAGGGGCGAGCAGTACTTC. This encodes CASSDIDRGEQYF.

CDR3 residues: CASSGPLEQYF. CDR3 DNA sequence: TGTGCCAGCAGTGGGCCCTTGGAGCAGTACTTC. V gene TRBV25-1 combines with J gene TRBJ2-7; D is unclear. Trimming took off 4 bases at V and 7 bases at J, with 8 bases between the two ends. The germline CDR1 and CDR2 sequences are MGHDK and SYGVNS. The CDR3 is 11 residues long.

The J gene is TRBJ1-2, the V gene TRBV27; no clear D. The CDR3 is 17 amino acids. Trimming removed 0 bases from V and 3 bases from J, with 17 bases in between. Germline V lookup: CDR1 MNHEY, CDR2 SMNVEV (reference sequence). The CDR3 reads CASSLSVRTPPHYGYTF. CDR3 DNA sequence: TGTGCCAGCAGTTTATCCGTAAGGACTCCGCCGCACTATGGCTACACCTTC.

The J gene is TRBJ1-1, the V gene TRBV10-2, with 9 bases aligning to TRBD1. With 5 bases clipped from V and 6 bases from J, the junction kept 7 bases outside the gene matches. The CDR3 length is 14 residues. Per germline, CDR1 WSHSY and CDR2 SAAADI. The CDR3 DNA is TGCGCCAGCAGTATGACAGGGGGGAGAGCTGAAGCTTTCTTT. It specifies CASSMTGGRAEAFF.

V gene TRBV10-3 combines with J gene TRBJ2-2; 7 bases fit TRBD1. V gave up 8 bases and J gave up 5 bases; unmatched junction bases: 8. The CDR3 has 14 residues. Germline V CDR1 and CDR2: ENHRY, SYGVKD. The DNA for the CDR3 is TGTGCCATCTCGGCCAGGGGGTCGACCGGGGAGCTGTTTTTT. This codes for CAISARGSTGELFF.

For the CDR3, the DNA is TGTGCCAGCAGCCACTACGAGCAGTACTTC. As protein: CASSHYEQYF. The V call is TRBV28, the J call TRBJ2-7; D unclear. V lost 6 bases and J lost 3, with 3 bases in between. CDR1 and CDR2 from the germline V gene are MDHEN and SYDVKM. This CDR3 is built from 10 residues.

The chain uses TRBV21-1 and TRBJ2-2; the table's D call, TRBD2, has no DNA check behind it. TRBV21-1 has pseudogene status. This CDR3 comprises 17 residues. The CDR3 loop reads CASFGLAGSGNTGELFF. In DNA, the CDR3 is TGTGCCAGCTTCGGACTAGCGGGAAGTGGGAACACCGGGGAGCTGTTTTTT.

The V call is TRBV19, the J call TRBJ2-3, with 7 bases matching TRBD1. The trim removed 4 bases at V and 1 base at J, leaving 2 bases unmatched. The CDR3 has 14 amino acids. Germline V gene data show CDR1 as LNHDA and CDR2 as SQIVND (reference sequence). The chain's CDR3 is CASSTGQGTDTQYF. The CDR3 nucleotides read TGTGCCAGTAGTACAGGACAGGGCACAGATACGCAGTATTTT.